The rows below give T cell receptor beta chains drawn from one sample of a study of OX40 agonist ivuxolimab in advanced cancers. Some clones are missing from TCRdb's copy, which holds only in-frame ones; the method was immunoSEQ multiplex PCR. The data contain tens of thousands of clones, 75% to 90% of them singletons. The sample was CD4+ or CD8+ T cells sorted from blood, taken in a trial of the OX40 agonist ivuxolimab. These receptor sequences come from an adult with an advanced solid tumor such as melanoma, head and neck, liver or kidney cancer. CDR3s include the opening cysteine and the closing phenylalanine or tryptophan. Fields, in order: CDR3 DNA, CDR3 protein, V gene, CDR3 length, D gene, clone size, J gene. D genes are given only for firm matches. The listing skips clone size in some rows; elsewhere it reads once, few, many or a size class.

cdr3_nt: TGTGCCAGCAGCTTACAACAGTCCCCCTACAATGAGCAGTTCTTC
cdr3_aa: CASSLQQSPYNEQFF
v_call: TRBV11-3
cdr3_length: 15
d_call: NA
clone_size: NA
j_call: TRBJ2-1

cdr3_nt: TGTGCCAGCAGCTTAGCTGGGGGGCGGACTGAAGCTTTCTTT
cdr3_aa: CASSLAGGRTEAFF
v_call: TRBV7-2
cdr3_length: 14
d_call: NA
clone_size: NA
j_call: TRBJ1-1

cdr3_nt: TGTGCCAGCAGCAAAGGGGCCGGAAATGAGCAGTTCTTC
cdr3_aa: CASSKGAGNEQFF
v_call: TRBV21-1
cdr3_length: 13
d_call: NA
clone_size: NA
j_call: TRBJ2-1

cdr3_nt: TGTGCCAGCAGGCCAGGGCCCTACTCTGGAAACACCATATATTTT
cdr3_aa: CASRPGPYSGNTIYF
v_call: TRBV28
cdr3_length: 15
d_call: NA
clone_size: NA
j_call: TRBJ1-3

cdr3_nt: TGTGCCAGCTCACCAGTGTCTGGGACAGACGATGGCTACACCTTC
cdr3_aa: CASSPVSGTDDGYTF
v_call: TRBV18
cdr3_length: 15
d_call: TRBD1
clone_size: once
j_call: TRBJ1-2

cdr3_nt: TGTGCCAGCAGCTTAGAACCTGGAAACACCATATATTTT
cdr3_aa: CASSLEPGNTIYF
v_call: TRBV11-3
cdr3_length: 13
d_call: NA
clone_size: NA
j_call: TRBJ1-3

cdr3_nt: TGTGCCTGGAGTGGAGGACAGAGTTTTAATGAAAAACTGTTTTTT
cdr3_aa: CAWSGGQSFNEKLFF
v_call: TRBV30
cdr3_length: 15
d_call: NA
clone_size: once
j_call: TRBJ1-4

cdr3_nt: TGCGCCAGCAGCCTGGGGTGGGACACCGGGGAGCTGTTTTTT
cdr3_aa: CASSLGWDTGELFF
v_call: TRBV5-1
cdr3_length: 14
d_call: NA
clone_size: NA
j_call: TRBJ2-2

cdr3_nt: TGTGCCAGCAGCTACCACGGGCCAGCCGCTGAAGCTTTCTTT
cdr3_aa: CASSYHGPAAEAFF
v_call: TRBV7-8
cdr3_length: 14
d_call: NA
clone_size: NA
j_call: TRBJ1-1

cdr3_nt: TGCGCCAGCAGCCAAGACAAGAACAATGAAAAACTGTTTTTT
cdr3_aa: CASSQDKNNEKLFF
v_call: TRBV4-3
cdr3_length: 14
d_call: NA
clone_size: NA
j_call: TRBJ1-4

cdr3_nt: TGTGCCAGCTCACTGGCGACGGGTTCTAACTATGGCTACACCTTC
cdr3_aa: CASSLATGSNYGYTF
v_call: TRBV18
cdr3_length: 15
d_call: NA
clone_size: NA
j_call: TRBJ1-2

cdr3_nt: TGTGCCAGCAGCGTCGCCGATAATTCACCCCTCCACTTT
cdr3_aa: CASSVADNSPLHF
v_call: TRBV9
cdr3_length: 13
d_call: NA
clone_size: NA
j_call: TRBJ1-6

cdr3_nt: TGTGCCAGCAGCCTGACTCTACAGAACCGCTACGAGCAGTACTTC
cdr3_aa: CASSLTLQNRYEQYF
v_call: TRBV5-8
cdr3_length: 15
d_call: NA
clone_size: once
j_call: TRBJ2-7

cdr3_nt: TGTGCCAGCAGTAAAGGTGAGGGTTCCTCCTACGAGCAGTACTTC
cdr3_aa: CASSKGEGSSYEQYF
v_call: TRBV6-5
cdr3_length: 15
d_call: NA
clone_size: once
j_call: TRBJ2-7

cdr3_nt: TGTGCCAGCAGCTTAGACGGCGGGGCCTCCTACGAGCAGTACTTC
cdr3_aa: CASSLDGGASYEQYF
v_call: TRBV7-8
cdr3_length: 15
d_call: NA
clone_size: NA
j_call: TRBJ2-7

cdr3_nt: TGTGCCAGCAGCGTATGGGGAAATCAGCCCCAGCATTTT
cdr3_aa: CASSVWGNQPQHF
v_call: TRBV9
cdr3_length: 13
d_call: NA
clone_size: NA
j_call: TRBJ1-5

cdr3_nt: TGTGCCAGCAGCTCAGGACAGGGCGTCTATGGCTACACCTTC
cdr3_aa: CASSSGQGVYGYTF
v_call: TRBV28
cdr3_length: 14
d_call: TRBD1
clone_size: NA
j_call: TRBJ1-2

cdr3_nt: TGTGCCAGCAGCCTCAGGGTGGACTATGGCTACACCTTC
cdr3_aa: CASSLRVDYGYTF
v_call: TRBV7-9
cdr3_length: 13
d_call: NA
clone_size: NA
j_call: TRBJ1-2

cdr3_nt: TGTGCTAGTGGTTTAGGACAACAGAACACTGAAGCTTTCTTT
cdr3_aa: CASGLGQQNTEAFF
v_call: TRBV12-5
cdr3_length: 14
d_call: NA
clone_size: NA
j_call: TRBJ1-1

cdr3_nt: TGTGCCAGCAGTGCTCGAGCAACTAATGAAAAACTGTTTTTT
cdr3_aa: CASSARATNEKLFF
v_call: TRBV2
cdr3_length: 14
d_call: NA
clone_size: once
j_call: TRBJ1-4

cdr3_nt: TGTGCCAGCCGAAACTCCTATAATTCACCCCTCCACTTT
cdr3_aa: CASRNSYNSPLHF
v_call: TRBV7-2
cdr3_length: 13
d_call: NA
clone_size: NA
j_call: TRBJ1-6

cdr3_nt: TGTGCCAGCAAGCGCTTCGGCAATCAGCCCCAGCATTTT
cdr3_aa: CASKRFGNQPQHF
v_call: TRBV28
cdr3_length: 13
d_call: NA
clone_size: NA
j_call: TRBJ1-5

cdr3_nt: TGTGCCACTCAGCCGGGGGGGTTTCGAGAGAATCAGTACTTC
cdr3_aa: CATQPGGFRENQYF
v_call: TRBV28
cdr3_length: 14
d_call: TRBD2
clone_size: NA
j_call: TRBJ2-4

cdr3_nt: TGTGCCAGCCGGGCCGGGACAGAGGGCAATCAGCCCCAGCATTTT
cdr3_aa: CASRAGTEGNQPQHF
v_call: TRBV6-6
cdr3_length: 15
d_call: TRBD1
clone_size: NA
j_call: TRBJ1-5

cdr3_nt: TGTGCCAGCAGCGGGACAGGGCTCTATGGCTACACCTTC
cdr3_aa: CASSGTGLYGYTF
v_call: TRBV2
cdr3_length: 13
d_call: TRBD1
clone_size: NA
j_call: TRBJ1-2

cdr3_nt: TGTGCCAGCAGTCTCAGAAACCGCAGGGGACGACTCCTATTGAACACTGAAGCTTTCTTT
cdr3_aa: CASSLRNRRGRLLLNTEAFF
v_call: TRBV28
cdr3_length: 20
d_call: NA
clone_size: NA
j_call: TRBJ1-1

cdr3_nt: TGTGCCAGCAGCGGAGGGGGCTATGGCTACACCTTC
cdr3_aa: CASSGGGYGYTF
v_call: TRBV9
cdr3_length: 12
d_call: NA
clone_size: NA
j_call: TRBJ1-2

cdr3_nt: TGTGCCAGTAGTATTCGAGACCCCTATGGCTACACCTTC
cdr3_aa: CASSIRDPYGYTF
v_call: TRBV19
cdr3_length: 13
d_call: NA
clone_size: once
j_call: TRBJ1-2

cdr3_nt: TGTGCCACCAGCTCCGGCCCAGGGTTGTGGAGTGAGCAGTTCTTC
cdr3_aa: CATSSGPGLWSEQFF
v_call: TRBV15
cdr3_length: 15
d_call: NA
clone_size: once
j_call: TRBJ2-1

cdr3_nt: TGCGCCAGCAGCCAACACTTCCAAGAGACCCAGTACTTC
cdr3_aa: CASSQHFQETQYF
v_call: TRBV4-3
cdr3_length: 13
d_call: NA
clone_size: once
j_call: TRBJ2-5

cdr3_nt: TGTGCCAGCAGTTTAGCGGGAGCGGGTTCCTCCTACAATGAGCAGTTCTTC
cdr3_aa: CASSLAGAGSSYNEQFF
v_call: TRBV28
cdr3_length: 17
d_call: TRBD2
clone_size: NA
j_call: TRBJ2-1

cdr3_nt: TGTGCCAGCAGTCCTCTTGCAACTAATGAAAAACTGTTTTTT
cdr3_aa: CASSPLATNEKLFF
v_call: TRBV6-5
cdr3_length: 14
d_call: NA
clone_size: few
j_call: TRBJ1-4

cdr3_nt: TGTGCCAGCAGTATCGGGACTGTTGACTCCTACGAGCAGTACTTC
cdr3_aa: CASSIGTVDSYEQYF
v_call: TRBV6-6
cdr3_length: 15
d_call: NA
clone_size: NA
j_call: TRBJ2-7

cdr3_nt: TGTGCCAGCAGCGTAGGGATTTACTCCTACAATGAGCAGTTCTTC
cdr3_aa: CASSVGIYSYNEQFF
v_call: TRBV9
cdr3_length: 15
d_call: NA
clone_size: NA
j_call: TRBJ2-1

cdr3_nt: TGCGCCAGCAGCTGGTCTGATAGCGGGGGGGCGCTATATGGGGCCAACGTCCTGACTTTC
cdr3_aa: CASSWSDSGGALYGANVLTF
v_call: TRBV5-1
cdr3_length: 20
d_call: TRBD2
clone_size: NA
j_call: TRBJ2-6

cdr3_nt: TGTGCCAGCAGTCCCCCTACGCGGACTAGCGGTGATACGCAGTATTTT
cdr3_aa: CASSPPTRTSGDTQYF
v_call: TRBV28
cdr3_length: 16
d_call: TRBD2
clone_size: NA
j_call: TRBJ2-3

cdr3_nt: TGTGCCAGCAGCGTGGGGATTGGACCCCAAGAGACCCAGTACTTC
cdr3_aa: CASSVGIGPQETQYF
v_call: TRBV7-3
cdr3_length: 15
d_call: NA
clone_size: NA
j_call: TRBJ2-5

cdr3_nt: TGTGCCAGCAGCCTAGGGAATTACAGGGGGCAGACTGAAGCTTTCTTT
cdr3_aa: CASSLGNYRGQTEAFF
v_call: TRBV7-9
cdr3_length: 16
d_call: TRBD1
clone_size: NA
j_call: TRBJ1-1

cdr3_nt: TGTGCCAGAAGCACTGACAGGGAACCTCTCGTCCCAGATACGCAGTATTTT
cdr3_aa: CARSTDREPLVPDTQYF
v_call: TRBV5-3
cdr3_length: 17
d_call: TRBD1
clone_size: NA
j_call: TRBJ2-3

cdr3_nt: TGTGCCAGCAGTCCAGGTGGGGACAGGGGCCTCGAGCAGTACTTC
cdr3_aa: CASSPGGDRGLEQYF
v_call: TRBV11-3
cdr3_length: 15
d_call: TRBD1
clone_size: NA
j_call: TRBJ2-7

cdr3_nt: TGTGCCAGCAGGGGCAGACAGGGGACCCAATCTCAATACGAGCAGTACTTC
cdr3_aa: CASRGRQGTQSQYEQYF
v_call: TRBV25-1
cdr3_length: 17
d_call: TRBD1
clone_size: once
j_call: TRBJ2-7

cdr3_nt: TGTGCCAGCAGTCCCCACCGGGACCCTGGGGCCAACGTCCTGACTTTC
cdr3_aa: CASSPHRDPGANVLTF
v_call: TRBV28
cdr3_length: 16
d_call: NA
clone_size: NA
j_call: TRBJ2-6

cdr3_nt: TGTGCCAGCAGCCAAGATGGGGGCGGAGGCTACACCTTC
cdr3_aa: CASSQDGGGGYTF
v_call: TRBV14
cdr3_length: 13
d_call: NA
clone_size: NA
j_call: TRBJ1-2

cdr3_nt: TGCGCCAGCAGCTTGGATGGACCCAGGGGATCCAGTCAACGCTCTGGAAACACCATATATTTT
cdr3_aa: CASSLDGPRGSSQRSGNTIYF
v_call: TRBV5-1
cdr3_length: 21
d_call: NA
clone_size: NA
j_call: TRBJ1-3

cdr3_nt: TGTGCCAGCACCCCCTCACGGGAGGTCACTGAAGCTTTCTTT
cdr3_aa: CASTPSREVTEAFF
v_call: TRBV5-4
cdr3_length: 14
d_call: NA
clone_size: NA
j_call: TRBJ1-1

cdr3_nt: TGTGCCAGCTCACCACCGATCGGGGTTCGCTACAATGAGCAGTTCTTC
cdr3_aa: CASSPPIGVRYNEQFF
v_call: TRBV18
cdr3_length: 16
d_call: NA
clone_size: NA
j_call: TRBJ2-1

cdr3_nt: TGTGCCAGCACAGGGCTTTTCACCGGGGAGCTGTTTTTT
cdr3_aa: CASTGLFTGELFF
v_call: TRBV6-1
cdr3_length: 13
d_call: NA
clone_size: NA
j_call: TRBJ2-2

cdr3_nt: TGTGCCAGCAGCCGCGACTCGCCGTCGGGCACCTACGAGCAGTACTTC
cdr3_aa: CASSRDSPSGTYEQYF
v_call: TRBV7-9
cdr3_length: 16
d_call: NA
clone_size: NA
j_call: TRBJ2-7

cdr3_nt: TGTGCCAGCAGCTTAGAGGACGCGACAGATACGCAGTATTTT
cdr3_aa: CASSLEDATDTQYF
v_call: TRBV7-3
cdr3_length: 14
d_call: NA
clone_size: NA
j_call: TRBJ2-3

cdr3_nt: TGTGCCAGCAGTGACAGGGGGCGGTGGGATGAGCAGTTCTTC
cdr3_aa: CASSDRGRWDEQFF
v_call: TRBV6-4
cdr3_length: 14
d_call: TRBD1
clone_size: NA
j_call: TRBJ2-1

cdr3_nt: TGCGCCAGCAGCCCCGACAGGGGCTATGGAAACACCATATATTTT
cdr3_aa: CASSPDRGYGNTIYF
v_call: TRBV4-3
cdr3_length: 15
d_call: TRBD1
clone_size: NA
j_call: TRBJ1-3